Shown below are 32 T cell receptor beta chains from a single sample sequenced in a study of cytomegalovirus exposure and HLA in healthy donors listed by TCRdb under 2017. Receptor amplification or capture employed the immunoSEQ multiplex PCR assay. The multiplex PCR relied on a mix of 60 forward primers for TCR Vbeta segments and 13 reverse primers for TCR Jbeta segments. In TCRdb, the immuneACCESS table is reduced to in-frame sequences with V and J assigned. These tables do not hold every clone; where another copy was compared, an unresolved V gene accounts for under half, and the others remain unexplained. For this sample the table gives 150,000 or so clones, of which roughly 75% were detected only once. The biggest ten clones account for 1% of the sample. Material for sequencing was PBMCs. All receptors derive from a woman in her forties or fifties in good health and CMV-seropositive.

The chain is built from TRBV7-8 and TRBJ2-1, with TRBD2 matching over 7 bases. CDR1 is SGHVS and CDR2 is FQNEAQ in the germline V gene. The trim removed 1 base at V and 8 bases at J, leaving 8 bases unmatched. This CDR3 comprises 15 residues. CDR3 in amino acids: CASSLVRLAFDEQFF. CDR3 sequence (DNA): TGTGCCAGCAGCTTAGTGAGACTAGCTTTCGATGAGCAGTTCTTC.

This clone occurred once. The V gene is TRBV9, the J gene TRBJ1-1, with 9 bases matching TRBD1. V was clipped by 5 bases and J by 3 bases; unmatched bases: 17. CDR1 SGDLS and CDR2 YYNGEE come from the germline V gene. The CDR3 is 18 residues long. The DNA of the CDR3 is TGTGCCAGCAGTCATTCATCATTTAGGGGGGACAGGGACACTGAAGCTTTCTTT. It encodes CASSHSSFRGDRDTEAFF.

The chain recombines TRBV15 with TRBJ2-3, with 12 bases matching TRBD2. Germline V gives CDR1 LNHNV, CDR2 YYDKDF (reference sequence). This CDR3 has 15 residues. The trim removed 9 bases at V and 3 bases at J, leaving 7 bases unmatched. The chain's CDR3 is CATRTGTSGTDTQYF. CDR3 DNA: TGTGCCACTAGGACCGGGACTAGCGGGACAGATACGCAGTATTTT.

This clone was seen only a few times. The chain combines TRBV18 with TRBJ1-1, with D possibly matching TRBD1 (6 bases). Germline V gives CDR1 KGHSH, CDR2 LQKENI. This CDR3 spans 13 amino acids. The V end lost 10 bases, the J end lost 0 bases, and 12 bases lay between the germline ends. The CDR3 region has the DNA TGTGCCACCGCAGGACAGCTGAACACTGAAGCTTTCTTT. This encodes CATAGQLNTEAFF. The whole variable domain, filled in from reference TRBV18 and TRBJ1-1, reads NAGVMQNPRHLVRRRGQEARLRCSPMKGHSHVYWYRQLPEEGLKFMVYLQKENIIDESGMPKERFSAEFPKEGPSILRIQQVVRGDSAAYFCATAGQLNTEAFFGQGTRLTVV.

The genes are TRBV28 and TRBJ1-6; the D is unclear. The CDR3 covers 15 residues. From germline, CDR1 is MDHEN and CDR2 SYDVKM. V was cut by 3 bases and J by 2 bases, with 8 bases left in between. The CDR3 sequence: CASSLAEAYNSPLHF. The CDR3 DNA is TGTGCCAGCAGTTTGGCAGAGGCCTATAATTCACCCCTCCACTTT.

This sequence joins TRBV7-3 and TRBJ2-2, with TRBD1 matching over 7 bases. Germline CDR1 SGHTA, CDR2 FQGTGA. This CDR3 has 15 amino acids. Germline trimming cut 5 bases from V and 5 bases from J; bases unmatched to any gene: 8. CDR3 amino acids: CASSLDRERTGELFF. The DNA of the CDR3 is TGTGCCAGCAGCCTCGACAGGGAGCGTACCGGGGAGCTGTTTTTT.

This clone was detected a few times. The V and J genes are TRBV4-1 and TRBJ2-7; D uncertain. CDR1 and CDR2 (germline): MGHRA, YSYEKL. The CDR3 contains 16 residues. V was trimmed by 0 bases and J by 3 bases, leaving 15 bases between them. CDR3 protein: CASSQDASTVIYEQYF. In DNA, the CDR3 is TGCGCCAGCAGCCAAGATGCCTCCACGGTTATCTACGAGCAGTACTTC.

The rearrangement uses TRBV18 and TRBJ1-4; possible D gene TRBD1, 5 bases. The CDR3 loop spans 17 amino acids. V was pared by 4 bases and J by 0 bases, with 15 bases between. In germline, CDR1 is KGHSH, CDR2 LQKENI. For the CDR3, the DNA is TGTGCCAGCTCACGAAGGGCGCAGGGATCAACTAATGAAAAACTGTTTTTT. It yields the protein CASSRRAQGSTNEKLFF.

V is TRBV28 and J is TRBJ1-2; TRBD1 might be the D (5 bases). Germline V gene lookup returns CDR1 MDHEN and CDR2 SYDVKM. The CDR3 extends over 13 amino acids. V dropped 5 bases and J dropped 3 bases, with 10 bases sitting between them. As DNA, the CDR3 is TGTGCCAGCAGTCCACAGGTTCACTATGGCTACACCTTC. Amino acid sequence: CASSPQVHYGYTF.

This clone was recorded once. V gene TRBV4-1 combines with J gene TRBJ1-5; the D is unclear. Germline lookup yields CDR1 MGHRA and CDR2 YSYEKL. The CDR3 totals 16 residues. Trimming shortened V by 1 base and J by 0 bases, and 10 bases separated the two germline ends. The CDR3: CASSQAVKYSNQPQHF. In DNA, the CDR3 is TGCGCCAGCAGCCAAGCAGTAAAATATAGCAATCAGCCCCAGCATTTT.

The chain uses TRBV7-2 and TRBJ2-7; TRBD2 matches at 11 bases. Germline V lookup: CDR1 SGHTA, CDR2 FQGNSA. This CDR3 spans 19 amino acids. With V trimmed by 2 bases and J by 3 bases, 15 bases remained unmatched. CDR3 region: CASSLRTISGLAELYEQYF. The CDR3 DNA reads TGTGCCAGCAGCTTAAGGACAATATCGGGACTAGCGGAACTCTACGAGCAGTACTTC.

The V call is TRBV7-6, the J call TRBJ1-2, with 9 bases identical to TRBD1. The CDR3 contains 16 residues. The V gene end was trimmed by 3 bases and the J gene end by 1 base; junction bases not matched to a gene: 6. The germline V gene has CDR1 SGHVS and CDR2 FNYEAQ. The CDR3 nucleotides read TGTGCCAGCAGCTTCGGGACAGGGCTTTTTAACTATGGCTACACCTTC. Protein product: CASSFGTGLFNYGYTF. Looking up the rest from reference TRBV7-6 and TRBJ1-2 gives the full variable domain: GAGVSQSPRYKVTKRGQDVALRCDPISGHVSLYWYRQALGQGPEFLTYFNYEAQQDKSGLPNDRFSAERPEGSISTLTIQRTEQRDSAMYRCASSFGTGLFNYGYTFGSGTRLTVV.

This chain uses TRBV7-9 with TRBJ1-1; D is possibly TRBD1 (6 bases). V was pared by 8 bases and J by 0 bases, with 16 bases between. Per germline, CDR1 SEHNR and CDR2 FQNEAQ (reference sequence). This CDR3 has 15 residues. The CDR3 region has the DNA TGTGCCAGCGGTATTAGGGGGTCCATGAACACTGAAGCTTTCTTT. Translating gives CASGIRGSMNTEAFF.

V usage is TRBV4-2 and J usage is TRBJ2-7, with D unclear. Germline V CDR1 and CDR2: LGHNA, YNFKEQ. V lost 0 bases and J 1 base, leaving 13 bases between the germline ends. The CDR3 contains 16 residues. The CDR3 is CASSQDDHSRSYEQYF. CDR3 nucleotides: TGTGCCAGCAGCCAAGATGATCACAGTAGGTCCTACGAGCAGTACTTC.

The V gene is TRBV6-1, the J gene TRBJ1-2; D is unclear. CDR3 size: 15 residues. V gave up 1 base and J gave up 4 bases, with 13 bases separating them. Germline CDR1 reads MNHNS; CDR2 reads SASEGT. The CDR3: CASSEGRGRGYGYTF. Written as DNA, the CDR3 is TGTGCCAGCAGTGAAGGCCGTGGGCGGGGCTATGGCTACACCTTC.

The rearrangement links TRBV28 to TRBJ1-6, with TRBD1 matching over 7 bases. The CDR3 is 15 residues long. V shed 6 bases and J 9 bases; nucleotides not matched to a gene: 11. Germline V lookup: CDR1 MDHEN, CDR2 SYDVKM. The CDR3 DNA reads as TGTGCCAGCAGACTCCAGGGGGGCGGCGGTTCACCCCTCCACTTT. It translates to CASRLQGGGGSPLHF.

The CDR3 DNA reads as TGTGCCAGCAGCTTGTCCCTCGCCGGGAGGACAGATACGCAGTATTTT. Translation gives CASSLSLAGRTDTQYF. The genes are TRBV7-3 and TRBJ2-3; TRBD2 matches at 7 bases. The CDR3 runs 16 residues. With V trimmed by 3 bases and J by 3 bases, 9 bases remained unmatched. Per germline, CDR1 SGHTA and CDR2 FQGTGA.

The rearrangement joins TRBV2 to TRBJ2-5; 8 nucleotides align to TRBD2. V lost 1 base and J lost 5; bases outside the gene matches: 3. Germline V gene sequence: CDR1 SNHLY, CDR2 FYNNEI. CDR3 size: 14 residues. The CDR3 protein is CASSEVLAVETQYF. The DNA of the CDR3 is TGTGCCAGCAGTGAAGTACTAGCGGTCGAGACCCAGTACTTC.

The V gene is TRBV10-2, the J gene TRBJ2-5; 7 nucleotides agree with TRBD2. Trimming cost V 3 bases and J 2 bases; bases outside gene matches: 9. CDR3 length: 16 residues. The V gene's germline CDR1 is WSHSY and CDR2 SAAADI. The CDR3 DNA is TGCGCCAGCAGTGACCCCCCGGGGAGGGCACAAGAGACCCAGTACTTC. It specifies CASSDPPGRAQETQYF.

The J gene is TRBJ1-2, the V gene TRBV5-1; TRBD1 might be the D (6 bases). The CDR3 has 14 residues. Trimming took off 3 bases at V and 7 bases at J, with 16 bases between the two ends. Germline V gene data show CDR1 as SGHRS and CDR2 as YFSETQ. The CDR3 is CASSSETGLGGYTF. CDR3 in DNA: TGCGCCAGCAGCTCGGAAACAGGGTTAGGTGGCTACACCTTC. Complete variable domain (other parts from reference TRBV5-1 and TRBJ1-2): KAGVTQTPRYLIKTRGQQVTLSCSPISGHRSVSWYQQTPGQGLQFLFEYFSETQRNKGNFPGRFSGRQFSNSRSEMNVSTLELGDSALYLCASSSETGLGGYTFGSGTRLTVV.

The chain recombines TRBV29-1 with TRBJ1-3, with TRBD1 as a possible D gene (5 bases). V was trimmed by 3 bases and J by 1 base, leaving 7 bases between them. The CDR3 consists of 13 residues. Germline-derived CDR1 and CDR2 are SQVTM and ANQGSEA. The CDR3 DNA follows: TGCAGCGTTGAGCGGGGGTCTGGAAACACCATATATTTT. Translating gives CSVERGSGNTIYF. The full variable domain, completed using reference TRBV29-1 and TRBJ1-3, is SAVISQKPSRDICQRGTSLTIQCQVDSQVTMMFWYRQQPGQSLTLIATANQGSEATYESGFVIDKFPISRPNLTFSTLTVSNMSPEDSSIYLCSVERGSGNTIYFGEGSWLTVV.

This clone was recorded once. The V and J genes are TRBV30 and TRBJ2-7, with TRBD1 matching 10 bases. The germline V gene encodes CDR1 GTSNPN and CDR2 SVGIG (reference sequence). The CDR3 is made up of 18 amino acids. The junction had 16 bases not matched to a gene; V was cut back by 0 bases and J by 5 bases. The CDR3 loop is CAWSVGGGDRGFYDEQYF. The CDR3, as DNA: TGTGCCTGGAGTGTAGGGGGAGGGGACAGGGGATTTTACGACGAGCAGTACTTC.

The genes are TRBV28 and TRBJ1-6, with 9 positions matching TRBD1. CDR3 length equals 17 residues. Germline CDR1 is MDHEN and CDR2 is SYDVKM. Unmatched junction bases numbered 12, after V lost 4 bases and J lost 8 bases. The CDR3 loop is CASSSPPTWTGDSPLHF. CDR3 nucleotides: TGTGCCAGCAGTTCCCCCCCGACGTGGACAGGGGATTCACCCCTCCACTTT. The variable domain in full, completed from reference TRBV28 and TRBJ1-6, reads DVKVTQSSRYLVKRTGEKVFLECVQDMDHENMFWYRQDPGLGLRLIYFSYDVKMKEKGDIPEGYSVSREKKERFSLILESASTNQTSMYLCASSSPPTWTGDSPLHFGNGTRLTVT.

CDR3 sequence reads: CASTGQGAGGTEAFF. The CDR3 DNA is TGTGCCAGCACCGGACAGGGGGCTGGTGGCACTGAAGCTTTCTTT. The rearrangement uses TRBV2 and TRBJ1-1; TRBD1 matches at 11 bases. The germline V gene has CDR1 SNHLY and CDR2 FYNNEI. The CDR3 consists of 15 residues. Trimming took 7 bases from V and 4 from J; bases not matched to a gene: 8.

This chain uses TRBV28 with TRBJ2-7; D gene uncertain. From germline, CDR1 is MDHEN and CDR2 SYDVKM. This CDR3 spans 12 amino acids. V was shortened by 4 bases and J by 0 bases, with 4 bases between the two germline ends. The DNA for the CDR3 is TGTGCCAGCAGTTACTTCTCCTACGAGCAGTACTTC. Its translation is CASSYFSYEQYF.

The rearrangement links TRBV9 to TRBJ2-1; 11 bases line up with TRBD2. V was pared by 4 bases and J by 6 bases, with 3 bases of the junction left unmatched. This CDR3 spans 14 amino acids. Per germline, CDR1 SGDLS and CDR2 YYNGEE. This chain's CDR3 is CASSIAGGTNEQFF. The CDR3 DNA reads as TGTGCCAGCAGCATAGCGGGAGGGACCAATGAGCAGTTCTTC. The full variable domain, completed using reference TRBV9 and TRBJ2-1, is DSGVTQTPKHLITATGQRVTLRCSPRSGDLSVYWYQQSLDQGLQFLIQYYNGEERAKGNILERFSAQQFPDLHSELNLSSLELGDSALYFCASSIAGGTNEQFFGPGTRLTVL.

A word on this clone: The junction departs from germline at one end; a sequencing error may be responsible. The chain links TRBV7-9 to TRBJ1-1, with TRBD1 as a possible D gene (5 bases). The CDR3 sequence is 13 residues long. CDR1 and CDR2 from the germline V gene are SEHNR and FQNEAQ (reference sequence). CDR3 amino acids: CSSSFDRSTEAFF. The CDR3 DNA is TGTTCCAGCAGTTTTGACAGAAGCACTGAAGCTTTCTTT.

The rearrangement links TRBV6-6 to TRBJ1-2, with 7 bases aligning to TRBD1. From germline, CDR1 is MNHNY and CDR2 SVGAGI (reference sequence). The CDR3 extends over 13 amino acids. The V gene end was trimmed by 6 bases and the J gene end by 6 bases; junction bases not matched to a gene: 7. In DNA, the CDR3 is TGTGCCAGCAGATCAGGGGGGAAGGATGGCTACACCTTC. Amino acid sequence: CASRSGGKDGYTF.

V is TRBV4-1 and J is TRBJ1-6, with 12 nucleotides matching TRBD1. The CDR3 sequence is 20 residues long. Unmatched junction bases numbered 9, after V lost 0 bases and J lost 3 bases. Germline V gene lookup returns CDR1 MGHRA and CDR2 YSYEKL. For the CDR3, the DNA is TGCGCCAGCAGCCAAGAACCTCCGGGACAGGGGGCAGTCTATAATTCACCCCTCCACTTT. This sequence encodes CASSQEPPGQGAVYNSPLHF.

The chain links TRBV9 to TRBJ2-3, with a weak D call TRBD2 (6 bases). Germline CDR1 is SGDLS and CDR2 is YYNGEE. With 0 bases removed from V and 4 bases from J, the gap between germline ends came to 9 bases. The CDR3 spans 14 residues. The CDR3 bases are TGTGCCAGCAGCGTAGCTCGGGAGTCAGATACGCAGTATTTT. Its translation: CASSVARESDTQYF.

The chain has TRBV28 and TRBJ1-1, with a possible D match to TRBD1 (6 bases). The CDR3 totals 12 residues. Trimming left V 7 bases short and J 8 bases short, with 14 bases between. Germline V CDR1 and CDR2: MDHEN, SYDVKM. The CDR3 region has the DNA TGTGCCAGCACATTCTCCCAGGGGGAAGCTTTCTTT. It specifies CASTFSQGEAFF. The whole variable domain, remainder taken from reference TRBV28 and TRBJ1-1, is DVKVTQSSRYLVKRTGEKVFLECVQDMDHENMFWYRQDPGLGLRLIYFSYDVKMKEKGDIPEGYSVSREKKERFSLILESASTNQTSMYLCASTFSQGEAFFGQGTRLTVV.

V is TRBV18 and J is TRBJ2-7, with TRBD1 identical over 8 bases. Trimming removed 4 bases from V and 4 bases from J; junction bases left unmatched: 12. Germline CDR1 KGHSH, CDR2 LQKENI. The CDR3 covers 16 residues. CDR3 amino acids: CASSQRGTGKIYEQYF. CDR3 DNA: TGTGCCAGCTCACAACGCGGGACAGGAAAAATATACGAGCAGTACTTC.